This TCR beta chain emerged from a study of T cells in Graves' hyperthyroidism and ophthalmopathy. The overall study: Peripheral blood collection took place at initial diagnosis, before any treatment. Notes on the study in general: Stable hyperthyroidism was separated from ophthalmopathy by a model based on 13 V-J features.

This clonotype was seen many times. The antigen is undetermined. RNA transcripts gave rise to amplified TCR beta CDR3 regions. Primed by the HTBI set, a first-round RT-PCR was run on the TCR CDR3. Each CDR3 protein gets one entry after TCRdb re-called the multiplex PCR reads with MiXCR. The sample shows some 570,000 distinct CDR3 sequences, 13% to 15% of them seen only once. Orbital computed tomography and thyroid ultrasound, together with serum TRAb and thyroxine and clinical symptoms, were used for diagnoses. Per germline, CDR1 SGHNT and CDR2 YENEEA. The V and J ends lost 5 bases and 1 base respectively, with 14 bases between them. This CDR3 has 15 amino acids.

This sequence originates from a young woman with Graves' ophthalmopathy. The specimen sequenced was blood. J is TRBJ2-5 and V is TRBV11-3; no clear D gene. CDR3 sequence: CASSLPFGIQETQYF. The CDR3 DNA reads as TGTGCCAGCAGCCTCCCGTTTGGTATCCAAGAGACCCAGTACTTC.